The clone carrying this T cell receptor (beta chain) was counted many times. The target antigen is unknown. This sample stems from a study of CD8 T cells in ankylosing spondylitis. Study-wide results and limits: Disease-linked clones were found to be CD8+ and relatively rare in peripheral blood. The study identified a TCR beta motif of several highly homologous variants that appeared characteristic of ankylosing spondylitis blood. Reports of some motif variants in reactive arthritis synovial fluid and blood predate this one.

Each TCR beta library was made by quantitative 5'-RACE that incorporated molecular barcodes. TCRdb redid the calling of the 5' RACE reads with MiXCR, one entry per CDR3 protein. This table holds under 250,000 distinct CDR3 sequences, around 10% found once. The CDR3 sequence is 15 residues long. Germline V lookup: CDR1 SGHRS, CDR2 YFSETQ. With 3 bases clipped from V and 6 bases from J, the junction kept 9 bases outside the gene matches. The sample consisted of blood, either unsorted or a sorted T cell fraction (not recorded which). The TCR was taken from a male donor with ankylosing spondylitis or in good health (not recorded which). V is TRBV5-1 and J is TRBJ2-5; TRBD1 matches at 9 bases. CDR3: CASSSYPQGAQTQYF. CDR3 bases: TGCGCCAGCAGCTCTTATCCACAGGGGGCGCAGACCCAGTACTTC.